This T cell receptor beta chain was found in a study of cytomegalovirus exposure and HLA in healthy donors. The study, taken as a whole, reports: In a later analysis, specific HLA alleles were associated with more than 15,000 TCR beta sequences at a 0.05 false discovery rate.

The V gene's germline CDR1 is LGHNA and CDR2 YNFKEQ. CDR3 length equals 15 residues. Trimming took off 7 bases at V and 7 bases at J, with 19 bases between the two ends. Of note for this clone: Antigen unknown.

The PCR ran on 60 Vbeta and 13 Jbeta primers. Method: immunoSEQ multiplex PCR; TCRdb's copy keeps in-frame clones and lacks some. The table lists roughly 250,000 clones, about 83% of them singletons. The sequenced sample was PBMCs. V gene TRBV4-2 combines with J gene TRBJ1-4; D might be TRBD1 (6 bases). This clonotype was obtained from a woman aged 35 to 49 in good health and CMV-seropositive. CDR3 region: CASTRETGSSEKLFF. The CDR3 DNA reads as TGTGCCAGCACCAGGGAAACAGGGTCTAGTGAAAAACTGTTTTTT.